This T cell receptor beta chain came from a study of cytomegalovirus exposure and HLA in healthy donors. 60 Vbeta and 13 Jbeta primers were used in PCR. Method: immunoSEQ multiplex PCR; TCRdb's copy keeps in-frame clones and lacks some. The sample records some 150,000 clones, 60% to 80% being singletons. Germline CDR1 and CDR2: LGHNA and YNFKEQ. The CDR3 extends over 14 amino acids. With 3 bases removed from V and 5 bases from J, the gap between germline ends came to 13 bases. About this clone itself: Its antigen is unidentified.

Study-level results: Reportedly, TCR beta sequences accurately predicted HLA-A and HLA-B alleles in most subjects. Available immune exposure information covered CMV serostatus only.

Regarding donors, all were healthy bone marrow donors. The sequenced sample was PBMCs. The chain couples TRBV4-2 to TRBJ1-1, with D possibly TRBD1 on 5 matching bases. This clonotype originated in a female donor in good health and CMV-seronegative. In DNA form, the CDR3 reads TGTGCCAGCAGCCAGCATTTGGGGGGGACTGAAGCTTTCTTT. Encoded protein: CASSQHLGGTEAFF.